The 29 T cell receptor beta chains below all came from one sample that was sequenced in a study of regulatory T cells (dated by TCRdb to the late 2010s). The study at large found these results: Conventional CD4+ T cells from CD3G-deficient patients were enriched for hydrophobic residues at CDR3 positions 6 and 7, suggesting more self-reactive specificities.

These receptors' antigens are unknown. Receptor amplification or capture employed the immunoSEQ multiplex PCR assay. The multiplex PCR used 52 forward TRBV primers and 13 reverse TRBJ primers, with assay-based and computational corrections for amplification bias. In its TCRdb copy, this immuneACCESS table keeps in-frame sequences only and misses some clones. Where compared with another copy, unresolved V genes explain less than half of these, and the others have no known cause. Within this sample are 25,000 to 40,000 clones, with about 93% of them counted one time only. The top ten clonotypes cover around 0.94% of the sample. Specimen: conventional CD4+ T cells sorted from blood. These receptors originate from a child aged 2-15 years with CD3G deficiency.

The rearrangement joins TRBV28 to TRBJ1-5; D is perhaps TRBD1 (6 bases). The CDR3 runs 15 residues. Germline V gene data show CDR1 as MDHEN and CDR2 as SYDVKM. Trimming left V 4 bases short and J 7 bases short, with 17 bases between. The CDR3, as DNA: TGTGCCAGCAGTTCGTCAATCAGGGGTAGGCAGCCCCAGCATTTT. Protein product: CASSSSIRGRQPQHF. The variable domain in full, completed from reference TRBV28 and TRBJ1-5, reads DVKVTQSSRYLVKRTGEKVFLECVQDMDHENMFWYRQDPGLGLRLIYFSYDVKMKEKGDIPEGYSVSREKKERFSLILESASTNQTSMYLCASSSSIRGRQPQHFGDGTRLSIL.

The rearrangement joins TRBV7-2 to TRBJ2-2, with D unresolved. This CDR3 spans 15 amino acids. Trimming removed 5 bases at V and 6 bases at J, with 16 bases between. Per germline, CDR1 SGHTA and CDR2 FQGNSA. The CDR3 reads CASSPLDPGPGELFF. In nucleotides, the CDR3 is TGTGCCAGCAGCCCTCTCGACCCCGGGCCCGGGGAGCTGTTTTTT.

The chain couples TRBV7-9 to TRBJ2-3; TRBD2 matches at 12 bases. Germline V CDR1 and CDR2: SEHNR, FQNEAQ (reference sequence). The CDR3 sequence is 16 residues long. Unmatched junction bases numbered 6, after V lost 3 bases and J lost 5 bases. CDR3 coding DNA: TGTGCCAGCAGCTTTTCTAGCGGGAGGGCAGGAGATACGCAGTATTTT. Encoded protein: CASSFSSGRAGDTQYF. The full variable domain, completed using reference TRBV7-9 and TRBJ2-3, is DTGVSQNPRHKITKRGQNVTFRCDPISEHNRLYWYRQTLGQGPEFLTYFQNEAQLEKSRLLSDRFSAERPKGSFSTLEIQRTEQGDSAMYLCASSFSSGRAGDTQYFGPGTRLTVL.

The chain links TRBV11-3 to TRBJ2-2; D not certain. In germline, CDR1 is SGHNT, CDR2 YENEEA. The CDR3 has 13 residues. V was pared by 5 bases and J by 8 bases, with 12 bases between. CDR3: CASSPDFTGELFF. CDR3 nucleotide sequence: TGTGCCAGCAGCCCCGATTTTACTGGGGAGCTGTTTTTT.

The chain combines TRBV28 with TRBJ2-3; D is unresolved. Germline V gene lookup returns CDR1 MDHEN and CDR2 SYDVKM. V dropped 4 bases and J dropped 8 bases, with 10 bases sitting between them. The CDR3 is 12 residues long. The CDR3 region is CASSSDDGTQYF. CDR3 nucleotides: TGTGCCAGCAGTTCCGACGACGGTACGCAGTATTTT.

CDR3 sequence reads: CAATSSSTDTQYF. CDR3 DNA: TGTGCCGCGACTAGCAGCTCCACAGATACGCAGTATTTT. This sequence joins TRBV10-3 and TRBJ2-3, with 7 bases aligning to TRBD2. The CDR3 runs to 13 residues. Germline CDR1 reads ENHRY; CDR2 reads SYGVKD. Trimming removed 11 bases from V and 2 bases from J; junction bases left unmatched: 7.

This chain connects TRBV11-2 to TRBJ2-7; a possible D gene is TRBD2 (5 bases). Germline CDR1 is SGHAT and CDR2 is FQNNGV. The CDR3 totals 15 residues. V lost 5 bases to trimming and J lost 2 bases, with 16 bases between them. This chain's CDR3 is CASSPGGRPPYEQYF. The CDR3, as DNA: TGTGCCAGCAGCCCCGGAGGACGGCCCCCCTACGAGCAGTACTTC.

V gene TRBV28 combines with J gene TRBJ1-1; perhaps TRBD1 as D (5 bases). The V and J ends lost 5 bases and 0 bases respectively, with 16 bases between them. Germline loops: CDR1 MDHEN, CDR2 SYDVKM. The CDR3 spans 16 residues. CDR3 amino acids: CASSPPPGRVNTEAFF. Here the CDR3 DNA reads TGTGCCAGCAGTCCACCCCCGGGCAGGGTGAACACTGAAGCTTTCTTT. The entire variable domain, with the rest obtained from reference TRBV28 and TRBJ1-1, is as follows: DVKVTQSSRYLVKRTGEKVFLECVQDMDHENMFWYRQDPGLGLRLIYFSYDVKMKEKGDIPEGYSVSREKKERFSLILESASTNQTSMYLCASSPPPGRVNTEAFFGQGTRLTVV.

With respect to this clone: Other DNA sequences from this sample encode an identical CDR3 as well. V is TRBV28 and J is TRBJ1-2; no firm D call. Trimming stripped 3 bases from V and 8 bases from J, with 13 bases between. The CDR3 has 13 residues. Germline values: CDR1 MDHEN, CDR2 SYDVKM. The CDR3 DNA sequence: TGTGCCAGCAGTTTGGGCAGTTTATACGGCTACACCTTC. This gives the protein CASSLGSLYGYTF.

V and J are TRBV28 and TRBJ2-7, with D perhaps matching TRBD1 (6 bases). There are 16 residues in the CDR3. Per germline, CDR1 MDHEN and CDR2 SYDVKM. V was trimmed by 7 bases and J by 1 base, leaving 20 bases between them. The CDR3 loop is CASTPAGQRPSYEQYF. DNA of the CDR3: TGTGCCAGCACCCCCGCCGGACAGCGCCCTTCCTACGAGCAGTACTTC.

The rearrangement links TRBV10-3 to TRBJ1-2; the D gene is possibly TRBD1 (5 bases). This CDR3 has 13 amino acids. V was pared by 6 bases and J by 4 bases, with 12 bases between. Per germline, CDR1 ENHRY and CDR2 SYGVKD. The CDR3 here is CAISPRASYGYTF. The CDR3 nucleotides read TGTGCCATCAGCCCCAGGGCCTCCTATGGCTACACCTTC.

The rearrangement uses TRBV28 and TRBJ1-1, with TRBD1 as a possible D gene (6 bases). Germline CDR1 MDHEN, CDR2 SYDVKM. This CDR3 spans 13 amino acids. V was cut by 10 bases and J by 1 base, with 13 bases left in between. The CDR3 sequence is CATQGTTNTEAFF. Here the CDR3 DNA reads TGTGCCACCCAGGGGACTACGAACACTGAAGCTTTCTTT.

The chain combines TRBV7-9 with TRBJ2-7; 8 bases agree with TRBD2. J lost 3 bases, V lost 5 bases, and 12 bases had no gene match. Germline loops: CDR1 SEHNR, CDR2 FQNEAQ (reference sequence). The CDR3 has 16 residues. CDR3 residues: CASSPNLGLARYEQYF. CDR3 in DNA: TGTGCCAGCAGCCCTAACCTAGGACTAGCCCGCTACGAGCAGTACTTC.

The CDR3 coding sequence is TGTGCCACCGAAAACCGAGTAGCGGGAGTCGTCGGGGAGCTGTTTTTT. Protein: CATENRVAGVVGELFF. This chain links TRBV10-3 with TRBJ2-2; 9 positions agree with TRBD2. The germline gives CDR1 ENHRY, CDR2 SYGVKD. After removal of 10 bases from V and 7 bases from J, the junction contained 16 bases not matched to a gene. The CDR3 contains 16 residues.

The J gene is TRBJ2-1, the V gene TRBV7-9, with TRBD1 identical over 10 bases. Per germline, CDR1 SEHNR and CDR2 FQNEAQ (reference sequence). V lost 4 bases to trimming and J lost 7 bases; unmatched junction nucleotides: 7. CDR3 size: 15 residues. The DNA for the CDR3 is TGTGCCAGCAGCTCCGACAGGGGGCTTAGGAATGAGCAGTTCTTC. Translation: CASSSDRGLRNEQFF.

By share, this clone ranks as medium-sized. The chain employs TRBV6-1 and TRBJ2-7; 7 bases align to TRBD1. This CDR3 has 14 residues. Trimming at V came to 7 bases and at J to 3 bases, leaving 9 bases not matched to a gene. Germline V lookup: CDR1 MNHNS, CDR2 SASEGT. The CDR3 DNA is TGTGCCAGCACCCGACAGGGCTCCAACTACGAGCAGTACTTC. It is translated as CASTRQGSNYEQYF.

The chain couples TRBV6-1 to TRBJ2-7; D is perhaps TRBD1 or TRBD2 (5 bases each). The ends were cut back, 7 bases at V and 4 bases at J, with 17 bases in the middle. CDR1 is MNHNS and CDR2 is SASEGT in the germline V gene. This CDR3 region has 14 residues. The CDR3 loop reads CASTLGPLGYEQYF. The CDR3 region has the DNA TGTGCCAGCACCCTGGGACCCCTTGGGTACGAGCAGTACTTC.

This clone was observed a single time. This chain joins TRBV28 and TRBJ1-2; 9 positions match TRBD1. This CDR3 region has 13 residues. CDR1 and CDR2 from the germline V gene are MDHEN and SYDVKM. V lost 5 bases and J lost 8; bases outside the gene matches: 6. The CDR3 sequence is CASSTQGAHGYTF. CDR3 DNA sequence: TGTGCCAGCAGTACACAGGGGGCGCACGGCTACACCTTC.

V is TRBV5-1 and J is TRBJ2-5; unclear D gene. This CDR3 is built from 13 residues. The V gene lost 0 bases and the J gene lost 2 bases, with 5 bases spanning the gap. Looked up from germline, CDR1 is SGHRS and CDR2 is YFSETQ. The CDR3 protein is CASSLGLQETQYF. The CDR3 nucleotides are TGCGCCAGCAGCTTGGGACTGCAAGAGACCCAGTACTTC.

The V gene is TRBV6-1, the J gene TRBJ2-5; a weak D match, TRBD1 (6 bases). From germline, CDR1 is MNHNS and CDR2 SASEGT. The CDR3 contains 15 residues. Trimming pared 0 bases from V and 2 bases from J, leaving 10 bases between. CDR3 loop: CASSEALRGQETQYF. In DNA, the CDR3 is TGTGCCAGCAGTGAAGCGCTAAGGGGGCAAGAGACCCAGTACTTC.

This clone was detected only once. This chain joins TRBV28 and TRBJ1-5; D perhaps matches TRBD1 (6 bases). This CDR3 has 16 amino acids. V lost 2 bases and J 2 bases, leaving 13 bases between the germline ends. The germline gives CDR1 MDHEN, CDR2 SYDVKM. In DNA form, the CDR3 reads TGTGCCAGCAGTTTACCCAGGGGCGCGGGCAATCAGCCCCAGCATTTT. This codes for CASSLPRGAGNQPQHF.

The genes are TRBV28 and TRBJ2-2; TRBD2 matches at 7 bases. Germline CDR1 MDHEN, CDR2 SYDVKM. CDR3 length: 16 residues. The V segment lost 5 bases and the J segment 4 bases; nucleotides outside the gene matches: 10. CDR3 sequence reads: CASSITTPGGTGELFF. Here the CDR3 DNA reads TGTGCCAGCAGTATCACGACGCCGGGAGGCACCGGGGAGCTGTTTTTT.

This clone showed up just a few times. This chain connects TRBV27 to TRBJ2-3; 11 nucleotides match TRBD2. V shed 5 bases, J shed 2 bases, and the junction held 12 bases outside the gene matches. Germline V CDR1 and CDR2: MNHEY, SMNVEV (reference sequence). The CDR3 has 18 amino acids. The CDR3 reads CASSPRGLAVRHTDTQYF. CDR3 coding DNA: TGTGCCAGCAGTCCAAGGGGACTAGCGGTCCGACACACAGATACGCAGTATTTT.

J is TRBJ1-1 and V is TRBV19, with TRBD1 matching 9 bases. With 4 bases clipped from V and 4 bases from J, the junction kept 13 bases outside the gene matches. CDR3 size: 17 residues. Germline CDR1 is LNHDA and CDR2 is SQIVND (reference sequence). The CDR3 here is CASSRIPGQGGTTEAFF. The CDR3, as DNA: TGTGCCAGTAGTAGAATACCGGGACAGGGAGGAACCACTGAAGCTTTCTTT.

The chain couples TRBV6-1 to TRBJ1-1; D perhaps matches TRBD1 (5 bases). This CDR3 has 15 amino acids. The germline CDR1 and CDR2 sequences are MNHNS and SASEGT. Deletions cut 6 bases from V and 8 bases from J, with 22 bases between. Here the CDR3 reads CASRLGTGGWYEAFF. CDR3 bases: TGTGCCAGCAGACTTGGGACGGGGGGTTGGTACGAAGCTTTCTTT.

This chain connects TRBV28 to TRBJ1-1, with D perhaps TRBD1 (5 bases). The CDR3 loop spans 14 amino acids. The germline V gene encodes CDR1 MDHEN and CDR2 SYDVKM. Trimming took off 5 bases at V and 4 bases at J, with 14 bases between the two ends. The CDR3 bases are TGTGCCAGCAGTAGTTCCGGGACGCGCACTGAAGCTTTCTTT. Its translation: CASSSSGTRTEAFF.

This chain uses TRBV10-3 with TRBJ2-2; D is uncertain. Trimming shortened V by 6 bases and J by 0 bases, and 8 bases separated the two germline ends. CDR1 is ENHRY and CDR2 is SYGVKD in the germline V gene. The CDR3 sequence is 14 residues long. CDR3 bases: TGTGCCATCAGCCTTCTACCGAACACCGGGGAGCTGTTTTTT. Its translation: CAISLLPNTGELFF.

Here the CDR3 DNA reads TGTGCCAGCCAGATTATGGATTTCTCCTACGAGCAGTACTTC. This codes for CASQIMDFSYEQYF. The chain links TRBV6-1 to TRBJ2-5; D gene uncertain. The J call may be faulty, since TRBJ2-7 better matches the DNA end. This CDR3 has 14 amino acids. Germline V gene sequence: CDR1 MNHNS, CDR2 SASEGT.

This clone was counted a single time. The chain uses TRBV28 and TRBJ2-7, with no clear D. V lost 7 bases and J lost 7, with 20 bases in between. The germline V gene encodes CDR1 MDHEN and CDR2 SYDVKM. The CDR3 is made up of 14 amino acids. Here the CDR3 reads CASTQTPGLGEQYF. The CDR3 DNA reads TGTGCCAGCACCCAAACTCCCGGGTTGGGGGAGCAGTACTTC.